These 12 T cell receptor beta chains came from one sample sequenced in a study of spatial heterogeneity in lung cancer. This sample's time point: sample taken at primary tumor resection. TCRdb recomputed calls from the 5' RACE reads with MiXCR, one row per CDR3 protein. The sample holds some 9,000 distinct CDR3 sequences, roughly 5.5% seen once. These TCRs' antigens remain unknown. General study points: Tumors with more nonsynonymous mutations had more expanded intratumoral alpha and beta TCRs.

The material sequenced was lung tumor tissue, taken at surgery. These receptors were obtained from a female donor with early-stage non-small cell lung cancer.

This clonotype was counted at least ten times. The chain employs TRBV20-1 and TRBJ1-2; 7 nucleotides agree with TRBD1. The germline V gene has CDR1 DFQATT and CDR2 SNEGSKA (reference sequence). V shed 2 bases, J shed 8 bases, and the junction held 8 bases outside the gene matches. The CDR3 has 13 amino acids. The CDR3 is CSARRDRSVGYTF. CDR3 coding DNA: TGCAGTGCTAGACGGGACAGAAGTGTAGGCTACACCTTC.

This clonotype came up many times. The genes are TRBV9 and TRBJ2-7; no firm D call. The V and J ends lost 4 bases and 8 bases respectively, with 10 bases between them. The V gene's germline CDR1 is SGDLS and CDR2 YYNGEE. The CDR3 sequence is 11 residues long. DNA for the CDR3: TGTGCCAGCAGCTCCTCTGGAAAGCAGTACTTC. Translated: CASSSSGKQYF.

This clonotype rates as medium-sized (0.01 to 0.1%). This sequence joins TRBV2 and TRBJ2-5; 7 nucleotides align to TRBD2. This CDR3 has 14 amino acids. In germline, CDR1 is SNHLY, CDR2 FYNNEI. J was trimmed by 3 bases and V by 5 bases; bases with no gene match: 6. This CDR3 is CASSQRGNKETQYF. The CDR3 DNA reads as TGTGCCAGCAGTCAGCGGGGCAATAAAGAGACCCAGTACTTC.

There are many counts of this clonotype. This rearrangement joins TRBV6-2 or TRBV6-3 to TRBJ2-6; D remains ambiguous. The CDR3 totals 15 residues. Germline values: CDR1 MNHEY, CDR2 SVGEGT. V lost 5 bases to trimming and J lost 2 bases, with 10 bases between them. For the CDR3, the DNA is TGTGCCAGCAGTCACCGTCTACCTGGGGCCAACGTCCTGACTTTC. Translated: CASSHRLPGANVLTF.

This clonotype showed up many times. The genes are TRBV30 and TRBJ1-1, with D possibly matching TRBD1 (5 bases). V was cut by 0 bases and J by 0 bases, with 8 bases left in between. This CDR3 region has 14 residues. Germline loops: CDR1 GTSNPN, CDR2 SVGIG (reference sequence). The CDR3 spells CAWSVGLMNTEAFF. CDR3 nucleotide sequence: TGTGCCTGGAGTGTGGGGCTGATGAACACTGAAGCTTTCTTT.

This clonotype has a count of ten or more. CDR3 DNA: TGTGCCACCAGCGCCACTTCCAATCAGCCCCAGCATTTT. It translates to CATSATSNQPQHF. The chain is built from TRBV15 and TRBJ1-5; D not resolved. Per the germline V gene, CDR1 is LNHNV and CDR2 is YYDKDF (reference sequence). The CDR3 contains 13 residues. The V gene lost 5 bases and the J gene lost 3 bases, with 8 bases spanning the gap.

This clonotype has at least ten counts. The chain employs TRBV5-5 and TRBJ1-5; the D is unclear. Trimming shortened V by 0 bases and J by 2 bases, and 9 bases separated the two germline ends. The CDR3 is 15 amino acids. CDR1 and CDR2 from the germline V gene are SGHKS and YYEKEE (reference sequence). The chain's CDR3 is CASSLGTQRNQPQHF. CDR3 nucleotide sequence: TGTGCCAGCAGCTTGGGAACCCAGCGCAATCAGCCCCAGCATTTT.

This clonotype was picked up a small number of times. The rearrangement links TRBV29-1 to TRBJ1-2; unclear D gene. CDR3 length equals 11 residues. Trimming took off 7 bases at V and 9 bases at J, with 15 bases between the two ends. Germline values: CDR1 SQVTM, CDR2 ANQGSEA. In DNA, the CDR3 is TGCAGCGGCGAGGAGGATGGGAGCTACACCTTC. Residues: CSGEEDGSYTF.

This clonotype was seen many times. This chain uses TRBV5-6 with TRBJ2-5, with D possibly matching TRBD1 (6 bases). This CDR3 comprises 13 residues. Germline loops: CDR1 SGHDT, CDR2 YYEEEE. The V end was cut by 4 bases, the J end by 0 bases, with 7 bases between. As DNA, the CDR3 is TGTGCCAGCAGCGGGGACAACCAAGAGACCCAGTACTTC. Translated: CASSGDNQETQYF. The full variable domain, completed using reference TRBV5-6 and TRBJ2-5, is DAGVTQSPTHLIKTRGQQVTLRCSPKSGHDTVSWYQQALGQGPQFIFQYYEEEERQRGNFPDRFSGHQFPNYSSELNVNALLLGDSALYLCASSGDNQETQYFGPGTRLLVL.

This clonotype appeared many times. The CDR3 protein is CASSLVASGGDTQYF. The CDR3 DNA sequence: TGTGCCAGCAGCTTAGTAGCTAGCGGGGGAGATACGCAGTATTTT. The chain carries TRBV7-9 and TRBJ2-3; TRBD2 agrees at 10 bases. After removal of 1 base from V and 5 bases from J, the junction contained 3 bases not matched to a gene. The CDR3 has 15 amino acids. The germline gives CDR1 SEHNR, CDR2 FQNEAQ (reference sequence).

This clonotype was seen many times. The chain joins TRBV3-1 to TRBJ1-2; D is perhaps TRBD1 (6 bases). The CDR3 is 14 residues long. The V end lost 4 bases, the J end lost 7 bases, and 16 bases lay between the germline ends. Germline CDR1 reads LGHDT; CDR2 reads YNNKEL (reference sequence). CDR3 DNA: TGTGCCAGCAGCCTGGGGCAGTCGGGGGCTGGCTACACCTTC. It specifies CASSLGQSGAGYTF.

This clonotype was counted many times. The rearrangement links TRBV29-1 to TRBJ1-2; tentatively, D is TRBD1 (6 bases). The CDR3 loop spans 12 amino acids. Germline lookup yields CDR1 SQVTM and CDR2 ANQGSEA. V lost 3 bases and J lost 2, with 7 bases in between. In DNA, the CDR3 is TGCAGCGTTGACGGGACAAACTATGGCTACACCTTC. Encoded protein: CSVDGTNYGYTF.